Sequencing of this T cell receptor (beta chain) was carried out in a study of regulatory T cells in long-lasting Graves disease listed by TCRdb under 2021. About the full investigation: Persistent Graves' disease meant more than 5 years of antithyroid drug treatment with TSH receptor autoantibodies that stayed positive. Persistent Graves' disease patients were compared with newly diagnosed Graves' disease patients by peripheral blood TCR sequencing and RNA sequencing. The study was conducted in China and was registered as a clinical trial. A total of some 33 samples were covered by TCR sequencing, comprising approximately 13 persistent and 20 or so newly diagnosed Graves' disease patients. Antithyroid drugs had been taken for approximately 10 years on average by persistent Graves' disease patients in the clinical cohort.

Via the germline V gene, CDR1 is SGHTA and CDR2 FQGNSA. The V end loses 5 bases and the J end loses 3 bases, and a stretch of 19 bases separates them. The CDR3 measures 16 amino acids from cysteine to phenylalanine. Kept here is only the CDR3 DNA, which spans 48 bases and is read in frame from base 1. Concerning this clonotype itself: Its antigen is not yet known. No base quality values were provided; no much bigger clone lies one nucleotide off.

Results and caveats for the whole study, not just this receptor: Only the TCR beta chain was sequenced and analyzed. The study examined only peripheral blood because the primary lesion, thyroid tissue, could not be accessed. Patients with persistent disease shared more public clonotypes (around 2,500) than newly diagnosed patients did (about 970). The authors acknowledged the small sample size as a limitation that may reduce accuracy. Lower TCR Shannon entropy and fewer highly expanded clones were observed in persistent Graves' disease patients than in newly diagnosed patients, which suggested clonal expansion. TRBV28, TRBJ1-2 and TRBJ2-5 were preferentially used in persistent disease, while TRBV20-1 and TRBJ2-1 were favored in newly diagnosed disease.

Library generation was performed with multiplex PCR. Data came from an Illumina HiSeq 4000. To build TCR beta libraries, CDR3 regions were amplified by Arm-PCR using iRepertoire HTBI primers. Before sequencing, the PCR products underwent gel purification. Per the original workflow: Gene usage analysis of CDR3 amino acid clonotypes used the approximately 62 TRBV and about 13 TRBJ segments found across samples. Filtered high-quality paired reads were merged into contigs using COPE and FqMerger. BLAST was used to align contigs to IMGT TRBV, TRBD and TRBJ reference genes, with CDR3 defined following IMGT. Clonotypes above 0.1% frequency were classified as highly expanded clones. Shannon entropy served as the measure of repertoire diversity, while the Gini coefficient captured V-J evenness. Public clonotypes were defined as clonotypes shared by more than one individual. Starting from the raw public reads, TCRdb applied fastp trimming at Q25, assembled clones with MiXCR and retained in-frame beta chains. Identical CDR3 proteins give one entry, which carries the most common genes and DNA. What appears here as the V and J calls and clone size reflects TCRdb's work, not the paper's. Recorded for this sample are around 400,000 distinct CDR3 sequences; around a fifth of them occurred a single time. Roughly an eighth of the sample is in the top ten clones.

Taken with the paper, the label for time point translates to: persistent/refractory GD, antithyroid drugs over 5 years with positive TRAb. RNA was extracted from PBMCs in TRIzol for both TCR sequencing and RNA sequencing. The diagnosis of Graves' disease was made according to American Thyroid Association guidelines. Recruitment of patients was carried out at an endocrinology department in Xi'an, China. Each patient gave approximately 9 milliliters of peripheral blood, collected in an EDTA anticoagulant tube. Ficoll Paque Plus density gradient separation was used to isolate PBMCs, and no additional T cell sorting was done. An Agilent 2100 Bioanalyzer and agarose gel were used to assess RNA quality, and a NanoDrop 2000 was used to measure RNA concentration.

This sequence uses TRBV7-2 and TRBJ1-2; the D gene is perhaps TRBD1, on 6 matching bases. This sample comprised peripheral blood mononuclear cells (PBMCs), obtained when the disease was refractory, from a patient treated with antithyroid drugs. This receptor was identified in a female donor with Graves disease. The CDR3 protein sequence reads: CASSSDRDTLYYGYTF. The DNA reads TGTGCCAGCAGCAGCGACCGGGACACCCTTTACTATGGCTACACCTTC.